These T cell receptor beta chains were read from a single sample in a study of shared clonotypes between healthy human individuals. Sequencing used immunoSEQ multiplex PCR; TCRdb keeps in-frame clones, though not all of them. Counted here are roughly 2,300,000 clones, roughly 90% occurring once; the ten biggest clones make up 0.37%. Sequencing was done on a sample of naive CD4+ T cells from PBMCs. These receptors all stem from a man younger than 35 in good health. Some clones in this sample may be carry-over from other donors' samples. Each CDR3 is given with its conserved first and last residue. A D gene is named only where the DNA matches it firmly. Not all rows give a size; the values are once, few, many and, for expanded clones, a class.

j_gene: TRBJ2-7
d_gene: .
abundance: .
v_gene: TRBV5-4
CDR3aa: CASSFGSYEQYF
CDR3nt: TGTGCCAGCAGCTTTGGGAGTTACGAGCAGTACTTC

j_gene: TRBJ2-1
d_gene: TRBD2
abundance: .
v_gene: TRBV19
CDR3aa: CASSISTSGRRTYNEQFF
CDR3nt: TGTGCCAGTAGTATCTCGACTAGCGGGAGGCGGACCTACAATGAGCAGTTCTTC

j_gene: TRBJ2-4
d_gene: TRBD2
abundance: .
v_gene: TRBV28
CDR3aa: CASSLVAGKNIQYF
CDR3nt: TGTGCCAGCAGTTTGGTAGCGGGGAAAAACATTCAGTACTTC

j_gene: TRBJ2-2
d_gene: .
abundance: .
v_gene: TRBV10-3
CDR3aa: CAISGGRLTGELFF
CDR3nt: TGTGCCATCAGTGGGGGACGCCTCACCGGGGAGCTGTTTTTT

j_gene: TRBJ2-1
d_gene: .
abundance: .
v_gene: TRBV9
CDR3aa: CASSVWASSYNEQFF
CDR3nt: TGTGCCAGCAGCGTATGGGCGAGCTCCTACAATGAGCAGTTCTTC

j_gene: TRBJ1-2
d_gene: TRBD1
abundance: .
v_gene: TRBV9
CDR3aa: CASSAGGSVKYGYTF
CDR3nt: TGTGCCAGCAGCGCAGGGGGGTCAGTAAAGTATGGCTACACCTTC

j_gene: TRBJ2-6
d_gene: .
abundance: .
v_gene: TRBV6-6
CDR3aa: CASTQGFSGANVLTF
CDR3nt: TGTGCCAGCACACAGGGCTTCTCTGGGGCCAACGTCCTGACTTTC

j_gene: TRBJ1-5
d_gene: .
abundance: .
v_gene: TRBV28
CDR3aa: CASSFIRISNQPQHF
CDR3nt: TGTGCCAGCAGTTTTATCCGGATTAGCAATCAGCCCCAGCATTTT

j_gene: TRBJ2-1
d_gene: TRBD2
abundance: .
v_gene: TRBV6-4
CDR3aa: CASRRGLADNEQFF
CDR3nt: TGTGCCAGCAGACGAGGACTAGCGGACAATGAGCAGTTCTTC

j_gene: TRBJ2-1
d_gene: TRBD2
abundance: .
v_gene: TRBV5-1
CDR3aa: CASRTSGITDNEQFF
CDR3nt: TGCGCCAGTCGGACTAGCGGGATTACAGACAATGAGCAGTTCTTC

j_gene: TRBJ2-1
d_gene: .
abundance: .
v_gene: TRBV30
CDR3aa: CAWSLSYGEQFF
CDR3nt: TGTGCCTGGAGTCTTAGCTACGGTGAGCAGTTCTTC

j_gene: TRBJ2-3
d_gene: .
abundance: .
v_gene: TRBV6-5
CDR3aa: CASSYNSYGATDTQYF
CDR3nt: TGTGCCAGCAGTTATAACAGTTACGGAGCCACAGATACGCAGTATTTT

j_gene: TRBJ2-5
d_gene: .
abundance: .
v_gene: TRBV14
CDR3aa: CASSQGKVLEGDQETQYF
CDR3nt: TGTGCCAGCAGCCAAGGCAAGGTCCTAGAAGGGGACCAAGAGACCCAGTACTTC

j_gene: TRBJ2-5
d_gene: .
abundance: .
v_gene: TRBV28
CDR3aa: CASSPDYRETQYF
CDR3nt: TGTGCCAGCAGTCCTGACTATCGGGAGACCCAGTACTTC

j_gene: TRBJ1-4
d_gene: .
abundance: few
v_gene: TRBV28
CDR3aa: CASSLVPARSGKLFF
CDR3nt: TGTGCCAGCAGTTTAGTCCCGGCAAGGTCCGGAAAACTGTTTTTT

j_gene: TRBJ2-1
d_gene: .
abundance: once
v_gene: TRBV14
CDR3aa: CASRGTSRYNEQFF
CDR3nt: TGTGCCAGCAGGGGAACCTCCCGATACAATGAGCAGTTCTTC

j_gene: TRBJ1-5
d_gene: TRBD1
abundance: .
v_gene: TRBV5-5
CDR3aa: CASSRGTVNSNQPQHF
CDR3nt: TGTGCCAGCAGCCGGGGGACAGTAAATAGCAATCAGCCCCAGCATTTT

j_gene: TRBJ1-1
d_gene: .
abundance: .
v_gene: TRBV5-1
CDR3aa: CASSLRGMNTEAFF
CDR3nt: TGCGCCAGCAGCTTGAGAGGAATGAACACTGAAGCTTTCTTT

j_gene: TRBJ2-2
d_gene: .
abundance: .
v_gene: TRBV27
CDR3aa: CASSSTIAQGAGATGELFF
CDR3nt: TGTGCCAGCAGTTCGACGATTGCACAGGGCGCCGGGGCCACCGGGGAGCTGTTTTTT

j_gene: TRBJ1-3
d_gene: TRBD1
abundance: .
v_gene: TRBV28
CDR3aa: CASSWDRGRNTIYF
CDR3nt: TGTGCCAGCAGTTGGGACAGGGGGCGGAACACCATATATTTT

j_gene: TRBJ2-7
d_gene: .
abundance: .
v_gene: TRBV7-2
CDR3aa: CASSWRGSSYEQYF
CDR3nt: TGTGCCAGCAGCTGGAGGGGGTCCTCCTACGAGCAGTACTTC

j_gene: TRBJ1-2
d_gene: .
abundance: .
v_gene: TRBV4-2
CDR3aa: CASSQEDRGDYGYTF
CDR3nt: TGTGCCAGCAGCCAAGAAGATAGAGGGGACTATGGCTACACCTTC

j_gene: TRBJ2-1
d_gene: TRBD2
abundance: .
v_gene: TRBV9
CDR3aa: CASSSRGSGSAGEQFF
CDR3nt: TGTGCCAGCAGCTCCCGCGGTAGCGGGAGTGCTGGTGAGCAGTTCTTC

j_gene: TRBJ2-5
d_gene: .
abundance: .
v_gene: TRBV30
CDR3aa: CAWSAASRETQYF
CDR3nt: TGTGCCTGGAGTGCAGCTAGCCGGGAGACCCAGTACTTC

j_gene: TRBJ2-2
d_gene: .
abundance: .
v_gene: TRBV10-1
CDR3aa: CASSETRDGSTGELFF
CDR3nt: TGCGCCAGCAGTGAGACCCGGGACGGATCTACCGGGGAGCTGTTTTTT

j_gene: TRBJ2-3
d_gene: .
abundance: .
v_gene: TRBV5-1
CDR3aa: CASSLGSATDTQYF
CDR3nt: TGCGCCAGCAGCTTGGGTAGCGCCACAGATACGCAGTATTTT

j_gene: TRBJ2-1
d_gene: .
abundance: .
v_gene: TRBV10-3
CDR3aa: CAISEGAPYNEQFF
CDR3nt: TGTGCCATAAGTGAGGGCGCCCCATACAATGAGCAGTTCTTC

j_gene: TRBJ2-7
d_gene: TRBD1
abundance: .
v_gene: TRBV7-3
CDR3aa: CASSLPGTGADEQYF
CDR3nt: TGTGCCAGCAGCTTACCCGGTACAGGGGCAGACGAGCAGTACTTC

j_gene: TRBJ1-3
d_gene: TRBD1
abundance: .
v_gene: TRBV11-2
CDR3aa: CASRTGNSGNTIYF
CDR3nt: TGTGCCAGCCGGACAGGCAACTCTGGAAACACCATATATTTT

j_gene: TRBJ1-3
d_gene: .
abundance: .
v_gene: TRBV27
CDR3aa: CASSLRGAGNTIYF
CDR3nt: TGTGCCAGCAGTTTGAGGGGGGCTGGAAACACCATATATTTT

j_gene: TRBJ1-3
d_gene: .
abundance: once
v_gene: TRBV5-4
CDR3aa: CASSLKKGGAGNTIYF
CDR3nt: TGTGCCAGCAGCTTGAAGAAGGGAGGGGCCGGAAACACCATATATTTT

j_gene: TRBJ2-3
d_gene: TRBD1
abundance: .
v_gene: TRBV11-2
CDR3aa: CASGRGTGEDTQYF
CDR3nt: TGTGCCAGCGGGAGGGGGACAGGGGAAGATACGCAGTATTTT

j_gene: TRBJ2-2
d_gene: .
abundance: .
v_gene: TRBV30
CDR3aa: CAWSPGAMSEELFF
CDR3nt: TGTGCCTGGAGTCCCGGGGCAATGAGCGAGGAGCTGTTTTTT

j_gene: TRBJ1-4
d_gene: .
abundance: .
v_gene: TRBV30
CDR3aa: CAGGLFLEKLFF
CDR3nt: TGTGCCGGGGGGCTGTTTCTGGAAAAACTGTTTTTT

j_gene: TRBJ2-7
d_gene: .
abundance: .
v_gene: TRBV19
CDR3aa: CASSWTRMTEQYF
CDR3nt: TGTGCCAGTAGTTGGACGAGGATGACCGAGCAGTACTTC

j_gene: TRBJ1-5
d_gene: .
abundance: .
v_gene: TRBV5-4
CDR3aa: CASSPLPNQPQHF
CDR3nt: TGTGCCAGCAGTCCCCTCCCTAATCAGCCCCAGCATTTT

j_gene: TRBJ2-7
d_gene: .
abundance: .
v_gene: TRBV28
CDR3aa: CASSPPGGKRYEQYF
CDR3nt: TGTGCCAGCAGTCCCCCTGGGGGTAAACGCTACGAGCAGTACTTC

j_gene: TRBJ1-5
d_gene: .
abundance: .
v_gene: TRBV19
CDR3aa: CASSVLYSNQPQHF
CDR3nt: TGTGCCAGTAGTGTCTTATATAGCAATCAGCCCCAGCATTTT

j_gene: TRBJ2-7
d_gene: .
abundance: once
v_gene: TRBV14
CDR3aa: CASSQDPGLEQYF
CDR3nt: TGTGCCAGCAGCCAAGACCCAGGGCTTGAGCAGTACTTC

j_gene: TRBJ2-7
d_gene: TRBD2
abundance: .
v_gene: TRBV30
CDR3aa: CAWSPPLLAVGGEQYF
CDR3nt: TGTGCCTGGAGCCCACCCCTGCTAGCGGTGGGGGGGGAGCAGTACTTC

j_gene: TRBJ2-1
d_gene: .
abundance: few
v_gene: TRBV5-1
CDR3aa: CASSLGAYNEQFF
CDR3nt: TGCGCCAGCAGCTTGGGGGCCTACAATGAGCAGTTCTTC

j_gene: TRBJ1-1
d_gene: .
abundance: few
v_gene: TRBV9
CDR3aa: CASSLPRGNTEAFF
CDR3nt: TGTGCCAGCAGCCTTCCGCGGGGGAACACTGAAGCTTTCTTT

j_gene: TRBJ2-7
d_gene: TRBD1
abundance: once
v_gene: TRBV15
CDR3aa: CATSRGQGGYEQYF
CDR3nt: TGTGCCACCAGCAGAGGACAGGGTGGGTACGAGCAGTACTTC

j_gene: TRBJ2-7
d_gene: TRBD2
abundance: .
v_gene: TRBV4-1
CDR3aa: CASSQHQTSGRREQYF
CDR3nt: TGCGCCAGCAGCCAACACCAGACTAGCGGGAGACGCGAGCAGTACTTC

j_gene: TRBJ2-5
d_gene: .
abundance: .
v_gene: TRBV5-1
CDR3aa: CASSLARQGYETQYF
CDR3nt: TGCGCCAGCAGCTTGGCCCGCCAGGGGTACGAGACCCAGTACTTC

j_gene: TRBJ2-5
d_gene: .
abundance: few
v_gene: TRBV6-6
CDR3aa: CASSYPQETQYF
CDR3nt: TGTGCCAGCAGTTACCCCCAAGAGACCCAGTACTTC

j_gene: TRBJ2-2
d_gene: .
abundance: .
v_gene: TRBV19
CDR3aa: CASSVLHTGELFF
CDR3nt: TGTGCCAGTAGTGTCTTGCACACCGGGGAGCTGTTTTTT

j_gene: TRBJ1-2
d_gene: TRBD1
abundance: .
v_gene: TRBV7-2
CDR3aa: CASNLQGADYGYTF
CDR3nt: TGTGCCAGCAACCTACAGGGGGCAGACTATGGCTACACCTTC

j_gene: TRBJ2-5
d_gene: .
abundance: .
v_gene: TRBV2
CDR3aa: CASRDGGFVETRYF
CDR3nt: TGTGCCAGCAGAGATGGAGGGTTCGTGGAGACCCGGTACTTC

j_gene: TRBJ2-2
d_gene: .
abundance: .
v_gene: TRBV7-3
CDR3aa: CASSAGLTGELFF
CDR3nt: TGTGCCAGCAGCGCAGGGCTCACCGGGGAGCTGTTTTTT

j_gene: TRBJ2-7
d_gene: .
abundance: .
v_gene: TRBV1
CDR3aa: CTSPQPGWAYEQYF
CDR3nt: TGCACCAGCCCTCAGCCCGGGTGGGCCTACGAGCAGTACTTC

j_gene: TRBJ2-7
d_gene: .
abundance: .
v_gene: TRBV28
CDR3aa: CASRPPGFSPGYEQYF
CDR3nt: TGTGCCAGCAGACCCCCGGGCTTCTCTCCGGGCTACGAGCAGTACTTC

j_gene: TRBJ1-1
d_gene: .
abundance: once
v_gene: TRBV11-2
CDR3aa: CASSSRDGRLTEAFF
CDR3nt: TGTGCCAGCAGCTCTAGGGACGGACGTCTGACAGAAGCTTTCTTT

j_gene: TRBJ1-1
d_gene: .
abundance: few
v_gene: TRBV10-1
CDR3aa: CASPLLRNPNTEAFF
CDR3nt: TGCGCCAGCCCCCTATTGCGGAACCCGAACACTGAAGCTTTCTTT

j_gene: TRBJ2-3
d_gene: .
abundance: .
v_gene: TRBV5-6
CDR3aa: CASSFRPGDTQYF
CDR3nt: TGTGCCAGCAGCTTTCGACCAGGGGATACGCAGTATTTT

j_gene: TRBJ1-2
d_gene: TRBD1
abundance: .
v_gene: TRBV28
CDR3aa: CASSPGTALYGYTF
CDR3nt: TGTGCCAGCAGTCCTGGGACAGCTCTCTATGGCTACACCTTC

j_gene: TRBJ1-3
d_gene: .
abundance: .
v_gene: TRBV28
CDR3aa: CASSFLRGAGNTIYF
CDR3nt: TGTGCCAGCAGTTTCCTCCGAGGGGCTGGAAACACCATATATTTT

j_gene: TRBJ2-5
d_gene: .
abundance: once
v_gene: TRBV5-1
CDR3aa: CASSLGDRLLEETQYF
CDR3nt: TGCGCCAGCAGCTTGGGGGACCGCCTTTTAGAGGAGACCCAGTACTTC

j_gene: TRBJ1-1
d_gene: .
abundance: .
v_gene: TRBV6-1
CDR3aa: CASSEWRGLAEAFF
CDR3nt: TGTGCCAGCAGTGAATGGCGGGGACTAGCTGAAGCTTTCTTT